These 3 T cell receptor beta chains originate from one sample sequenced in a study of beta chain features in type 1 diabetes. Expressed TCRB transcripts were sequenced because the isolated RNA had all been reverse transcribed beforehand. The protocol was immunoSEQ multiplex PCR, while the TCRdb copy is restricted to in-frame clones and leaves out a portion. Among 900,000 or so clones, roughly 16% were seen once, and the ten largest hold around 0.02%. The sequencing sample was made of naive CD4+ T cells from blood. All receptors derive from a woman under 30 in good health.

This clone showed up just a few times. The chain carries TRBV7-2 and TRBJ2-5; the D gene could be TRBD1 or TRBD2 (5 bases each). Per the germline V gene, CDR1 is SGHTA and CDR2 is FQGNSA. This CDR3 spans 15 amino acids. Trimming removed 0 bases from V and 1 base from J, with 9 bases in between. For the CDR3, the DNA is TGTGCCAGCAGCTTAGCGGGGACCCTCCAAGAGACCCAGTACTTC. As protein: CASSLAGTLQETQYF.

This clone came up a few times. CDR3 DNA sequence: TGTGCCAGCAGCCGTGAATCCAGGGTGATTGGGACCCAGTACTTC. Amino acid sequence: CASSRESRVIGTQYF. The rearrangement uses TRBV7-8 and TRBJ2-5; D possibly corresponds to TRBD1 (5 bases). Trimming stripped 5 bases from V and 7 bases from J, with 20 bases between. From germline, CDR1 is SGHVS and CDR2 FQNEAQ. This CDR3 comprises 15 residues. The full variable domain, in which reference TRBV7-8 and TRBJ2-5 provide the parts outside the CDR3, is GAGVSQSPRYKVAKRGQDVALRCDPISGHVSLFWYQQALGQGPEFLTYFQNEAQLDKSGLPSDRFFAERPEGSVSTLKIQRTQQEDSAVYLCASSRESRVIGTQYFGPGTRLLVL.

This clone was detected only a few times. This sequence joins TRBV28 and TRBJ2-6; tentatively, D is TRBD1 (6 bases). Trimming took 6 bases from V and 0 from J, leaving 15 bases between them. The germline CDR1 and CDR2 sequences are MDHEN and SYDVKM. There are 17 residues in the CDR3. CDR3 in DNA: TGTGCCAGCAGGACAGGCGCCCCCCGCTCTGGGGCCAACGTCCTGACTTTC. Its translation is CASRTGAPRSGANVLTF.